These 9 T cell receptor beta chains were sequenced from one sample in a study of T cells in Graves' hyperthyroidism and ophthalmopathy. Using RNA transcripts as the source, TCR beta CDR3 regions were amplified. RT-PCR in the first round (using the HTBI primer set) targeted the TCR CDR3. TCRdb reanalysed the multiplex PCR reads using MiXCR and keeps one entry per CDR3 protein. The table shows roughly 200,000 distinct CDR3 sequences, with around 19% occurring only once. Sequences were obtained from blood. These receptors were obtained from a middle-aged man with Graves' hyperthyroidism.

This clonotype was seen many times. The chain links TRBV18 to TRBJ2-5; perhaps TRBD2 as D (5 bases). CDR1 and CDR2 from the germline V gene are KGHSH and LQKENI. V was shortened by 1 base and J by 0 bases, with 9 bases between the two germline ends. The CDR3 totals 15 residues. The CDR3 here is CASSPLSGYQETQYF. Written as DNA, the CDR3 is TGTGCCAGCTCACCACTCTCGGGGTACCAAGAGACCCAGTACTTC.

This clonotype came up many times. The V call is TRBV30, the J call TRBJ1-5; TRBD1 is a possible D gene (5 bases). Germline CDR1 GTSNPN, CDR2 SVGIG (reference sequence). The CDR3 is 14 residues long. Deletions cut 0 bases from V and 7 bases from J, with 13 bases between. Here the CDR3 DNA reads TGTGCCTGGAGTGTAGGTGATTGGGGCCAGCCCCAGCATTTT. Translation: CAWSVGDWGQPQHF.

This clonotype was found a few times. The chain has TRBV4-1 and TRBJ2-6; D gene ambiguous. The CDR3 is 15 residues long. Deletions cut 4 bases from V and 0 bases from J, with 7 bases between. Germline V CDR1 and CDR2: MGHRA, YSYEKL. The CDR3, as DNA: TGCGCCAGCAGCCTCCGTGTCTCTGGGGCCAACGTCCTGACTTTC. This sequence encodes CASSLRVSGANVLTF.

Ten or more counts support this clonotype. The chain recombines TRBV14 with TRBJ2-7; TRBD2 is a possible D gene (6 bases). V was cut by 4 bases and J by 4 bases, with 11 bases left in between. This CDR3 spans 13 amino acids. From germline, CDR1 is SGHDN and CDR2 FVKESK. The CDR3 DNA follows: TGTGCCAGCAGCCCAAATGCGGGGTACGAGCAGTACTTC. This codes for CASSPNAGYEQYF.

This clonotype was picked up many times. The chain joins TRBV27 to TRBJ2-3; D unresolved. CDR3 length equals 14 residues. Trimming left V 7 bases short and J 4 bases short, with 15 bases between. CDR1 is MNHEY and CDR2 is SMNVEV in the germline V gene (reference sequence). This chain's CDR3 is CASKPGLSADTQYF. CDR3 coding DNA: TGTGCCAGCAAGCCGGGCCTGAGTGCAGATACGCAGTATTTT.

The V gene is TRBV20-1, the J gene TRBJ2-5; the D gene is possibly TRBD2 (6 bases). The CDR3 runs 13 residues. V was cut by 3 bases and J by 2 bases, with 10 bases left in between. CDR1 and CDR2 from the germline V gene are DFQATT and SNEGSKA (reference sequence). The CDR3 region is CSASGRFQETQYF. The CDR3 nucleotides read TGCAGTGCTAGTGGGAGGTTTCAAGAGACCCAGTACTTC.

This clonotype came up many times. J is TRBJ2-1 and V is TRBV14; 7 nucleotides line up with TRBD2. Trimming took 4 bases from V and 3 from J; bases not matched to a gene: 6. The CDR3 is 15 residues long. The V gene's germline CDR1 is SGHDN and CDR2 FVKESK. In DNA form, the CDR3 reads TGTGCCAGCAGCCGCGTGGGGGGGGTCTACAATGAGCAGTTCTTC. This codes for CASSRVGGVYNEQFF.

This chain connects TRBV28 to TRBJ1-1; D is perhaps TRBD1 (6 bases). The V end was cut by 4 bases, the J end by 0 bases, with 15 bases between. CDR3 size: 16 residues. Per the germline V gene, CDR1 is MDHEN and CDR2 is SYDVKM. DNA for the CDR3: TGTGCCAGCAGTTCGTGGACAGCTGACATGAACACTGAAGCTTTCTTT. This gives the protein CASSSWTADMNTEAFF.

The V and J genes are TRBV20-1 and TRBJ2-3, with TRBD2 matching 15 bases. V lost 4 bases, J lost 6 bases, and 8 bases stayed unmatched. Germline CDR1 DFQATT, CDR2 SNEGSKA (reference sequence). The CDR3 covers 16 residues. In DNA form, the CDR3 reads TGCAGTGCTAACGGAGGACTAGCGGGGGGGGGTGATACGCAGTATTTT. It encodes CSANGGLAGGGDTQYF.